This T cell receptor (beta chain) emerged from a study of cytomegalovirus exposure and HLA in healthy donors. Study in general: A data release that came early held roughly 85 million unique TCRs from HLA-typed donors.

Germline-derived CDR1 and CDR2 are MNHNS and SASEGT. The CDR3 loop spans 14 amino acids. V dropped 7 bases and J dropped 4 bases, with 14 bases sitting between them. Notes on this clone: The target antigen is unknown.

Study results and caveats: Later analysis identified about 18,000 TCR beta sequences associated with HLA alleles, using a false discovery rate threshold of 0.05. In a later analysis, TCR beta V- and J-gene trimming was associated with a missense DCLRE1C variant. Later on, analysis showed that most CMV-associated TCR beta chains appeared to be HLA-restricted.

Researchers ran the PCR with 60 Vbeta and 13 Jbeta primers. Produced via immunoSEQ multiplex PCR; TCRdb's table is partial and in-frame only. The table has roughly 150,000 clones, 50% to 75% seen once. Sequenced sample: PBMCs. V usage is TRBV6-1 and J usage is TRBJ1-5; D possibly corresponds to TRBD1 (6 bases). This TCR was sampled from a woman aged 25 to 39 in good health and CMV-seropositive. The CDR3 protein is CASKKQGSNQPQHF. Written as DNA, the CDR3 is TGTGCCAGCAAGAAACAGGGTTCAAATCAGCCCCAGCATTTT.